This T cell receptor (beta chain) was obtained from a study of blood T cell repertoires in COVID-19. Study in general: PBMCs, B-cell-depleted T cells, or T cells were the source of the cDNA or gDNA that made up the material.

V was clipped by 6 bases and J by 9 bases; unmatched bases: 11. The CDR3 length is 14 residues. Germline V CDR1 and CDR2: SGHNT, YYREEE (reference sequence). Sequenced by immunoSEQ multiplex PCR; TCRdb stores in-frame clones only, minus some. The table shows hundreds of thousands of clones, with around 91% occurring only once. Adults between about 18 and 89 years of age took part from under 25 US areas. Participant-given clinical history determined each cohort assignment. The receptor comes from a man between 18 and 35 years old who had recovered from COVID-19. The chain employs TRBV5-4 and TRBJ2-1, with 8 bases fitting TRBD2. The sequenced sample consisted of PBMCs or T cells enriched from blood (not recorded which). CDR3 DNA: TGTGCCAGCACCCCTAGGAGCGGGAGCGGTGAGCAGTTCTTC. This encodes CASTPRSGSGEQFF.